These 16 T cell receptor beta chains share one sample of origin, sequenced in a study of blood T cell repertoires in COVID-19. The data were produced by immunoSEQ multiplex PCR, yet TCRdb's version contains in-frame clones alone and is incomplete. The sample shows 100,000 to 150,000 clones, 85% to 90% of them seen only once. The sequencing input was peripheral blood. The receptors here all came from a man aged 45-65 years with active or convalescent COVID-19.

The genes are TRBV4-2 and TRBJ2-6; 7 bases map to TRBD2. The germline CDR1 and CDR2 sequences are LGHNA and YNFKEQ. V shed 3 bases, J shed 0 bases, and the junction held 14 bases outside the gene matches. CDR3 length: 20 residues. This chain's CDR3 is CASSQESSSGSPSGANVLTF. Here the CDR3 DNA reads TGTGCCAGCAGCCAGGAATCCTCTAGCGGATCACCCTCTGGGGCCAACGTCCTGACTTTC.

This clone was seen a few times. The rearrangement uses TRBV21-1 and TRBJ1-3. TRBV21-1 is designated a pseudogene. CDR3 length equals 16 residues. The CDR3 sequence is CASSRGRATSGNTIYF. As DNA, the CDR3 is TGTGCCAGCAGCAGGGGGAGGGCCACCTCTGGAAACACCATATATTTT.

The chain combines TRBV30 with TRBJ2-1; perhaps TRBD2 as D (6 bases). From germline, CDR1 is GTSNPN and CDR2 SVGIG (reference sequence). The CDR3 length is 14 residues. Trimming pared 0 bases from V and 7 bases from J, leaving 13 bases between. The CDR3 sequence: CAWSVRGLANEQFF. Written as DNA, the CDR3 is TGTGCCTGGAGTGTACGTGGGCTAGCGAATGAGCAGTTCTTC.

CDR3 nucleotides: TGTGCCAGCAGCTCAAGACAGGGGGAAGGCGAAAAACTGTTTTTT. This codes for CASSSRQGEGEKLFF. The chain joins TRBV7-2 to TRBJ1-4; 9 bases match TRBD1. The CDR3 loop spans 15 amino acids. With V trimmed by 4 bases and J by 8 bases, 8 bases remained unmatched. Germline V gene lookup returns CDR1 SGHTA and CDR2 FQGNSA. Drawing the rest from reference TRBV7-2 and TRBJ1-4, the complete variable domain is GAGVSQSPSNKVTEKGKDVELRCDPISGHTALYWYRQSLGQGLEFLIYFQGNSAPDKSGLPSDRFSAERTGGSVSTLTIQRTQQEDSAVYLCASSSRQGEGEKLFFGSGTQLSVL.

The chain recombines TRBV7-2 with TRBJ1-2; D remains unclear. This CDR3 is 16 amino acids long. V shed 5 bases and J shed 4 bases, with 20 bases lying between them. Germline V gene lookup returns CDR1 SGHTA and CDR2 FQGNSA. The CDR3 spells CASSTRWQADSYGYTF. DNA for the CDR3: TGTGCCAGCAGCACCCGGTGGCAAGCAGACTCCTATGGCTACACCTTC.

This sequence joins TRBV20-1 and TRBJ2-7, with TRBD2 matching 10 bases. CDR3 length: 15 residues. Germline V lookup: CDR1 DFQATT, CDR2 SNEGSKA (reference sequence). V dropped 3 bases and J dropped 3; count of bases not matched to a gene: 8. The CDR3 region has the DNA TGCAGTGCTAGTGGAGCGGGAGGGCCGGGCTACGAGCAGTACTTC. Translated: CSASGAGGPGYEQYF.

The chain joins TRBV5-1 to TRBJ2-5; D perhaps matches TRBD2 (6 bases). This CDR3 is 16 amino acids long. The germline gives CDR1 SGHRS, CDR2 YFSETQ. The V gene lost 1 base and the J gene lost 10 bases, with 23 bases spanning the gap. Here the CDR3 reads CASSLWSGRGSGGQYF. CDR3 nucleotides: TGCGCCAGCAGCTTGTGGAGCGGGCGAGGGTCCGGCGGCCAGTACTTC.

The chain joins TRBV19 to TRBJ2-1, with 9 bases that match TRBD1. The CDR3 runs to 15 residues. Germline values: CDR1 LNHDA, CDR2 SQIVND (reference sequence). Trimming at V came to 1 base and at J to 9 bases, leaving 7 bases not matched to a gene. The CDR3 DNA is TGTGCCAGTAGTATAGGGGGACAGGGAGGTGCTGAGCAGTTCTTC. As protein: CASSIGGQGGAEQFF.

The gene calls are TRBV11-3 and TRBJ1-1, with 7 bases identical to TRBD1. The CDR3 is 13 residues long. Germline V gene lookup returns CDR1 SGHNT and CDR2 YENEEA. The junction had 1 base not matched to a gene; V was cut back by 4 bases and J by 2 bases. CDR3 protein: CASSWTGNTEAFF. The CDR3 coding sequence is TGTGCCAGCAGCTGGACAGGCAACACTGAAGCTTTCTTT.

This sequence joins TRBV3-1 (or the pseudogene TRBV3-2) and TRBJ2-7, with D possibly TRBD2 on 6 matching bases. Germline V gene lookup returns CDR1 LGHDT and CDR2 YNNKEL (reference sequence). The V end lost 0 bases, the J end lost 7 bases, and 16 bases lay between the germline ends. CDR3 length equals 15 residues. CDR3 in DNA: TGTGCCAGCAGCCAAGATCTTGCGGGATCGGGGGAGCAGTACTTC. Protein: CASSQDLAGSGEQYF.

This clone was observed a single time. This chain uses TRBV21-1 with TRBJ1-5; the table gives TRBD1 as D, unverified against the DNA. TRBV21-1 is termed a pseudogene. This CDR3 comprises 18 residues. The DNA for the CDR3 is TGTGCCAGCAGCAATATAGTTCCGACAGGGAGGAGCAATCAGCCCCAGCATTTT. Translation: CASSNIVPTGRSNQPQHF.

V is TRBV6-2 or TRBV6-3 and J is TRBJ2-7, with D tentatively TRBD1 (6 bases). This CDR3 has 15 residues. The germline gives CDR1 MNHEY, CDR2 SVGEGT. The V end was cut by 6 bases, the J end by 3 bases, with 18 bases between. The CDR3 region has the DNA TGTGCCAGCAGCCTCATCCGGGACATCCGCTACGAGCAGTACTTC. Translated, it gives CASSLIRDIRYEQYF.

The chain combines TRBV5-6 with TRBJ1-2; 11 nucleotides match TRBD1. This CDR3 spans 15 amino acids. V lost 2 bases to trimming and J lost 10 bases; unmatched junction nucleotides: 10. Germline-derived CDR1 and CDR2 are SGHDT and YYEEEE. The CDR3 DNA is TGTGCCAGCAGCTTAGGACAGGGGGCATCTATAACCTACACCTTC. Translated: CASSLGQGASITYTF.

V and J are TRBV10-1 and TRBJ2-1; 16 bases are shared with TRBD2. Trimming took 0 bases from V and 0 from J; bases not matched to a gene: 5. This CDR3 comprises 20 residues. Germline V lookup: CDR1 WNHNN, CDR2 SYGVQD (reference sequence). The CDR3 DNA reads TGCGCCAGCAGTGAGTCGAGGGGACTAGCGGGAGGGAGCTCCTACAATGAGCAGTTCTTC. Protein sequence: CASSESRGLAGGSSYNEQFF.

This CDR3 reads CAWSGGAGVYNEQFF. The CDR3 DNA sequence: TGTGCCTGGAGTGGAGGGGCAGGGGTGTACAATGAGCAGTTCTTC. The chain recombines TRBV30 with TRBJ2-1; TRBD1 is a possible D gene (6 bases). This CDR3 is 15 amino acids long. Trimming stripped 1 base from V and 4 bases from J, with 14 bases between. Germline values: CDR1 GTSNPN, CDR2 SVGIG (reference sequence).

The J gene is TRBJ1-3, the V gene TRBV15; D not certain. CDR1 LNHNV and CDR2 YYDKDF come from the germline V gene (reference sequence). This CDR3 region has 16 residues. Trimming took off 0 bases at V and 1 base at J, with 10 bases between the two ends. The CDR3 reads CATSRDPSVSGNTIYF. The CDR3 nucleotides read TGTGCCACCAGCAGAGATCCTTCTGTTTCTGGAAACACCATATATTTT.